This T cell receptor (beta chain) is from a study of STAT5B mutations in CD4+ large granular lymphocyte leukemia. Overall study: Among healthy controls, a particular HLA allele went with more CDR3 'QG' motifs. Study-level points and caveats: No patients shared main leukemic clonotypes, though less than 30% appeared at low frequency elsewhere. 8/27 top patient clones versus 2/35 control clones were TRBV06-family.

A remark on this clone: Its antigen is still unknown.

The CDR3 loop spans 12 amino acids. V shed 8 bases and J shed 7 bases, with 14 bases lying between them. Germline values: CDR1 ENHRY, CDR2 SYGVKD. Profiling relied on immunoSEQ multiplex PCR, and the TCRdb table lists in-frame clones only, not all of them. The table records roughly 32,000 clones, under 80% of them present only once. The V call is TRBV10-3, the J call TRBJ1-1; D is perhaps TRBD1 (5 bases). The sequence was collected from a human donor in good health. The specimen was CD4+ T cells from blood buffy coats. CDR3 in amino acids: CAIGGTGVEAFF. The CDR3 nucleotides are TGTGCCATCGGAGGTACGGGGGTTGAAGCTTTCTTT.